This section outlines one TCR beta chain sequence together with its context. Its cognate antigen is unknown. Libraries were prepared by immunoSEQ multiplex PCR; TCRdb keeps only in-frame clonotypes and omits some of them. The sample has more than 2 million clones, 90% to 95% seen once; the top ten hold more than 0.1%. The data derive from a study of shared clonotypes between healthy human individuals. For the study at large: Donor composition was two women and a few men, aged 18 to 49.

CDR3 size: 14 residues. Germline V gene sequence: CDR1 KGHSH, CDR2 LQKENI. The V and J ends lost 1 base and 8 bases, in that order; junction bases with no gene match: 7. All donors were healthy HIV-negative adults lacking recent acute infections or vaccinations. Study observations and caveats: Only blood samples were collected, and tissue repertoires likely differ.

Sequenced sample: naive CD4+ T cells sorted from blood. Subset: CD45RA+ positively selected. The chain recombines TRBV18 with TRBJ1-2; 7 nucleotides align to TRBD1. The receptor comes from a man aged 18 to 35 in good health. The CDR3 DNA is TGTGCCAGCTCACCACAACAGGAGGGGGCGGGCTACACCTTC. As protein: CASSPQQEGAGYTF.